This TCR beta chain was identified in a study of T-cell memory formation after mild COVID-19. Study summary: Clusters of TCRs were largely donor specific.

TCRdb used MiXCR to reprocess the 5' RACE reads, holding one entry per CDR3 protein. The profile covers about 390,000 distinct CDR3 sequences, with roughly 21% appearing a single time and about 12% taken by the ten largest. The TCR sequence derives from an adult woman who had mild COVID-19 (a few samples of this study predate the infection). Cell type and time point are not known. The source material was PBMCs or a T cell subset sorted from them (not recorded which).

The DNA for the CDR3 is TGTGCCAGCAGTTTGGCCCAGGACAGCCTCCCAAAAGAGACCCAGTACTTC. Its translation is CASSLAQDSLPKETQYF. The chain uses TRBV12-3 or TRBV12-4 and TRBJ2-5; D is possibly TRBD1 (6 bases). Deletions cut 3 bases from V and 3 bases from J, with 20 bases between. The CDR3 runs 17 residues.